The T cell receptor (beta chain) described here comes from a study of response to subunit inactivated influenza vaccine. In regard to this clonotype: Its matching antigen is unknown.

Study-level points and caveats: Authors suggested that a seasonal influenza vaccination recruits few new T cells each time.

A single record per CDR3 protein comes from TCRdb applying MiXCR to the RT-PCR reads. The sample holds hundreds of thousands of distinct CDR3 sequences; approximately 18% are singletons and the top ten take 11%. This CDR3 is 14 amino acids long. Trimming cost V 0 bases and J 6 bases, with 9 bases left between them. Germline CDR1 reads SGHTA; CDR2 reads FQGNSA. The receptor was derived from a middle-aged man who received an inactivated influenza vaccine. The J gene is TRBJ1-5, the V gene TRBV7-2; weak D call: TRBD1 (5 bases). The material sequenced was PBMCs from blood, taken around 5 days after vaccination. The CDR3: CASSLAPGGQPQHF. CDR3 nucleotides: TGTGCCAGCAGCTTAGCGCCGGGGGGTCAGCCCCAGCATTTT.